Below, 24 T cell receptor beta chains from the same sample are listed, as sequenced in a study of beta chain features in type 1 diabetes. Every isolated RNA sample was fully reverse transcribed, so sequencing captured expressed TCRB transcripts. Sequencing used immunoSEQ multiplex PCR; TCRdb keeps in-frame clones, though not all of them. The table includes about 240,000 clones, roughly 13% detected once. Study-wide points: Significant though moderate, a shortening of TCRB CDR3s appeared in all four CD4+ subsets of Type 1 diabetes patients.

For these receptors, no antigen is known. The sequencing input was naive CD4+ T cells from blood. Receptors originate from a man aged 25 to 40 with type 1 diabetes.

This clone occurred a few times. The chain has TRBV7-9 and TRBJ2-1; 8 bases are a match to TRBD2. Germline CDR1 SEHNR, CDR2 FQNEAQ (reference sequence). Trimming removed 5 bases from V and 6 bases from J; junction bases left unmatched: 12. This CDR3 is built from 16 residues. DNA of the CDR3: TGTGCCAGCAGCCGTCCGAGGGGCGGGGGGAGCAATGAGCAGTTCTTC. This sequence encodes CASSRPRGGGSNEQFF.

The rearrangement joins TRBV11-2 to TRBJ1-5; 8 bases agree with TRBD1. J lost 2 bases, V lost 5 bases, and 5 bases had no gene match. Germline V gene data show CDR1 as SGHAT and CDR2 as FQNNGV. The CDR3 spans 15 residues. The CDR3 loop reads CASSPQTGGNQPQHF. CDR3 in DNA: TGTGCCAGCAGCCCTCAGACAGGGGGCAATCAGCCCCAGCATTTT.

This clone was picked up a small number of times. The chain recombines TRBV11-2 with TRBJ2-1, with TRBD1 identical over 7 bases. The CDR3 has 15 amino acids. J was trimmed by 3 bases and V by 4 bases; bases with no gene match: 6. In germline, CDR1 is SGHAT, CDR2 FQNNGV. For the CDR3, the DNA is TGTGCCAGCAGCTCCGGTGGGACAGACTACAATGAGCAGTTCTTC. It codes for CASSSGGTDYNEQFF. Complete variable domain (other parts from reference TRBV11-2 and TRBJ2-1): EAGVAQSPRYKIIEKRQSVAFWCNPISGHATLYWYQQILGQGPKLLIQFQNNGVVDDSQLPKDRFSAERLKGVDSTLKIQPAKLEDSAVYLCASSSGGTDYNEQFFGPGTRLTVL.

The rearrangement uses TRBV30 and TRBJ1-3; 9 bases line up with TRBD1. V was pared by 4 bases and J by 3 bases, with 7 bases of the junction left unmatched. The CDR3 is 15 amino acids. Germline values: CDR1 GTSNPN, CDR2 SVGIG (reference sequence). This chain's CDR3 is CAWTRTGDRGNTIYF. For the CDR3, the DNA is TGTGCCTGGACCCGGACAGGGGACCGTGGAAACACCATATATTTT. The full variable domain, with the rest looked up from reference TRBV30 and TRBJ1-3, is SQTIHQWPATLVQPVGSPLSLECTVEGTSNPNLYWYRQAAGRGLQLLFYSVGIGQISSEVPQNLSASRPQDRQFILSSKKLLLSDSGFYLCAWTRTGDRGNTIYFGEGSWLTVV.

The chain has TRBV18 and TRBJ1-3; a possible D gene is TRBD1 (6 bases). V was trimmed by 5 bases and J by 8 bases, leaving 22 bases between them. Germline CDR1 KGHSH, CDR2 LQKENI. CDR3 length: 16 residues. Here the CDR3 reads CASSSVDRFVGDTIYF. In DNA, the CDR3 is TGTGCCAGCTCATCGGTCGACAGGTTCGTCGGAGACACCATATATTTT.

This chain uses TRBV18 with TRBJ2-1; 8 positions match TRBD1. The CDR3 sequence is 15 residues long. Per the germline V gene, CDR1 is KGHSH and CDR2 is LQKENI. After removal of 3 bases from V and 6 bases from J, the junction contained 7 bases not matched to a gene. Here the CDR3 reads CASSPGTGRGNEQFF. The CDR3 region has the DNA TGTGCCAGCTCACCGGGGACAGGTCGGGGCAATGAGCAGTTCTTC.

This clone appeared a few times. V gene TRBV5-6 combines with J gene TRBJ2-5; D possibly corresponds to TRBD1 (5 bases). This CDR3 is built from 14 residues. Germline V gene lookup returns CDR1 SGHDT and CDR2 YYEEEE. The V and J ends lost 1 base and 1 base respectively, with 8 bases between them. CDR3 sequence (DNA): TGTGCCAGCAGCTTGAATCAGGGCCAAGAGACCCAGTACTTC. Translating gives CASSLNQGQETQYF. Full variable domain (missing parts from reference TRBV5-6 and TRBJ2-5): DAGVTQSPTHLIKTRGQQVTLRCSPKSGHDTVSWYQQALGQGPQFIFQYYEEEERQRGNFPDRFSGHQFPNYSSELNVNALLLGDSALYLCASSLNQGQETQYFGPGTRLLVL.

This clone was detected only a few times. The genes are TRBV29-1 and TRBJ1-1; possible D gene TRBD1, 6 bases. Germline CDR1 is SQVTM and CDR2 is ANQGSEA. The CDR3 sequence is 14 residues long. V lost 6 bases and J 5 bases, leaving 19 bases between the germline ends. The CDR3 region has the DNA TGCAGCGTGGGAACAGGGAATCTTTGGACTGAAGCTTTCTTT. This gives the protein CSVGTGNLWTEAFF. The full variable domain, its missing parts supplied by reference TRBV29-1 and TRBJ1-1, is SAVISQKPSRDICQRGTSLTIQCQVDSQVTMMFWYRQQPGQSLTLIATANQGSEATYESGFVIDKFPISRPNLTFSTLTVSNMSPEDSSIYLCSVGTGNLWTEAFFGQGTRLTVV.

The chain carries TRBV2 and TRBJ1-3; 9 bases are shared with TRBD1. The junction had 5 bases not matched to a gene; V was cut back by 6 bases and J by 2 bases. Germline values: CDR1 SNHLY, CDR2 FYNNEI. CDR3 length equals 15 residues. CDR3 in DNA: TGTGCCAGCAGCTCACAGGGGGCGCCTGGAAACACCATATATTTT. This encodes CASSSQGAPGNTIYF.

The V and J genes are TRBV27 and TRBJ1-6; 7 bases align to TRBD1. Germline assignment: CDR1 MNHEY and CDR2 SMNVEV (reference sequence). The CDR3 length is 16 residues. V shed 8 bases, J shed 0 bases, and the junction held 7 bases outside the gene matches. The CDR3 loop is CASRQGGSSYNSPLHF. The CDR3 coding sequence is TGTGCCAGCCGACAAGGGGGCAGCTCCTATAATTCACCCCTCCACTTT.

V gene TRBV10-1 combines with J gene TRBJ2-1; unclear D gene. CDR1 and CDR2 (germline): WNHNN, SYGVQD (reference sequence). The CDR3 totals 11 residues. Trimming cost V 2 bases and J 8 bases, with 4 bases left between them. The chain's CDR3 is CASSERDEQFF. CDR3 in DNA: TGCGCCAGCAGTGAGCGGGATGAGCAGTTCTTC.

The chain recombines TRBV7-8 with TRBJ2-5; D may be TRBD1 (5 bases). Per the germline V gene, CDR1 is SGHVS and CDR2 is FQNEAQ. V lost 7 bases and J lost 5, with 20 bases in between. This CDR3 has 15 residues. The CDR3 spells CASKLSGRAQETQYF. The CDR3 coding sequence is TGTGCCAGCAAACTTAGTGGCAGGGCTCAGGAGACCCAGTACTTC.

This clone was detected a few times. The rearrangement links TRBV7-9 to TRBJ1-5, with 9 bases lining up with TRBD1. Losses at the gene ends were 5 bases for V and 4 bases for J; bases not matched to a gene: 6. From germline, CDR1 is SEHNR and CDR2 FQNEAQ (reference sequence). This CDR3 comprises 15 residues. DNA for the CDR3: TGTGCCAGCAGCGCGGACAGGGGTGGTAATCAGCCCCAGCATTTT. Translated: CASSADRGGNQPQHF.

This clone was picked up a small number of times. The chain has TRBV28 and TRBJ2-3; 8 bases line up with TRBD1. CDR1 and CDR2 from the germline V gene are MDHEN and SYDVKM. This CDR3 has 15 amino acids. The trim removed 10 bases at V and 4 bases at J, leaving 13 bases unmatched. The DNA of the CDR3 is TGTGCCACCATGCCAGGGGGCGTCGGTGCAGATACGCAGTATTTT. Protein: CATMPGGVGADTQYF.

This clone was found a few times. The chain combines TRBV7-9 with TRBJ2-5, with 8 bases fitting TRBD1. The germline gives CDR1 SEHNR, CDR2 FQNEAQ (reference sequence). The CDR3 consists of 14 residues. Trimming removed 1 base from V and 5 bases from J; junction bases left unmatched: 3. The CDR3: CASSLGAGGETQYF. The DNA of the CDR3 is TGTGCCAGCAGCTTAGGGGCAGGGGGCGAGACCCAGTACTTC.

V and J are TRBV4-1 and TRBJ1-2, with 7 bases that match TRBD1. This CDR3 has 19 residues. The V segment lost 0 bases and the J segment 8 bases; nucleotides outside the gene matches: 21. CDR1 is MGHRA, CDR2 YSYEKL, per germline. For the CDR3, the DNA is TGCGCCAGCAGCCAAGAGTTCGACAGGGTCGTCTTAAGTTCGTCGGGCTACACCTTC. It translates to CASSQEFDRVVLSSSGYTF.

This clone showed up just a few times. The V gene is TRBV23-1, the J gene TRBJ2-7; 8 bases match TRBD2. TRBV23-1 is designated an ORF whose function remains uncertain. Trimming at V came to 11 bases and at J to 4 bases, leaving 7 bases not matched to a gene. The CDR3 consists of 12 residues. This CDR3 is CAPGGPPYEQYF. Here the CDR3 DNA reads TGCGCCCCGGGGGGGCCTCCGTACGAGCAGTACTTC.

The chain couples TRBV7-2 to TRBJ2-3; no clear D gene. Germline CDR1 reads SGHTA; CDR2 reads FQGNSA. This CDR3 region has 13 residues. Trimming shortened V by 3 bases and J by 2 bases, and 6 bases separated the two germline ends. The CDR3 DNA reads TGTGCCAGCAGCTTCGGTCCCACAGATACGCAGTATTTT. The encoded protein is CASSFGPTDTQYF.

This clone was detected only a few times. V usage is TRBV5-4 and J usage is TRBJ2-3; D perhaps matches TRBD1 (6 bases). Germline V CDR1 and CDR2: SGHNT, YYREEE (reference sequence). This CDR3 spans 16 amino acids. V lost 0 bases, J lost 2 bases, and 13 bases lay in between. CDR3 DNA sequence: TGTGCCAGCAGCTTGGAGAGGGCAGGGGACACAGATACGCAGTATTTT. It yields the protein CASSLERAGDTDTQYF.

The V and J genes are TRBV5-1 and TRBJ2-7; TRBD1 matches at 9 bases. Germline assignment: CDR1 SGHRS and CDR2 YFSETQ. With V trimmed by 4 bases and J by 2 bases, 7 bases remained unmatched. The CDR3 has 15 residues. The CDR3, as DNA: TGCGCCAGCAGCCCGGGACAGGGTATACCCTACGAGCAGTACTTC. Amino acid sequence: CASSPGQGIPYEQYF.

The rearrangement uses TRBV7-9 and TRBJ2-1; D is ambiguous. The CDR3 sequence is 16 residues long. Looked up from germline, CDR1 is SEHNR and CDR2 is FQNEAQ (reference sequence). V dropped 7 bases and J dropped 0 bases, with 16 bases sitting between them. The CDR3 here is CASNFPLPSSYNEQFF. CDR3 bases: TGTGCCAGCAACTTCCCGCTGCCTAGCTCCTACAATGAGCAGTTCTTC.

The chain combines TRBV7-9 with TRBJ2-1, with 8 bases that match TRBD2. The CDR3 covers 13 residues. Germline V gene sequence: CDR1 SEHNR, CDR2 FQNEAQ (reference sequence). The ends lost 6 bases at V and 5 bases at J; junction bases unmatched: 3. The CDR3 DNA follows: TGTGCCAGCAGGCTACTAGCGGACAATGAGCAGTTCTTC. Amino acid sequence: CASRLLADNEQFF.

This clone was detected only a few times. CDR3 bases: TGTGCCAGCAGCGCCGACAGGGGTACGCAAGAGACCCAGTACTTC. This gives the protein CASSADRGTQETQYF. The J gene is TRBJ2-5, the V gene TRBV11-1, with 8 bases aligning to TRBD1. Germline-derived CDR1 and CDR2 are SGHAT and FQDESV (reference sequence). The CDR3 runs 15 residues. The J segment lost 2 bases and the V segment lost 5 bases, leaving 7 bases of the junction unmatched.

CDR3 bases: TGTGCCAGCACGGCTAACAGGGCCAACTATGGCTACACCTTC. Translated, it gives CASTANRANYGYTF. The V call is TRBV2, the J call TRBJ1-2, with D perhaps TRBD1 (6 bases). Trimming removed 7 bases from V and 2 bases from J, with 14 bases in between. From germline, CDR1 is SNHLY and CDR2 FYNNEI. There are 14 residues in the CDR3.